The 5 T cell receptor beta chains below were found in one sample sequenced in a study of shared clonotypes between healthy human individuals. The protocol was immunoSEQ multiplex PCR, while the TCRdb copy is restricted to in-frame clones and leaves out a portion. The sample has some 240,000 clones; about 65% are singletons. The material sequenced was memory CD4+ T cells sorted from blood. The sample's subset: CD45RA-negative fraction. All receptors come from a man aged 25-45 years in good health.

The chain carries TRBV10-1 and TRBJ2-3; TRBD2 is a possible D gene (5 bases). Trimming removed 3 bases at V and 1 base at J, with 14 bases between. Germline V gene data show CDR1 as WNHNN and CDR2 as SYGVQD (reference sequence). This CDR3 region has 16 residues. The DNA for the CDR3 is TGCGCCAGCAGTGATAGCCTAGCCGGACGCACAGATACGCAGTATTTT. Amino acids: CASSDSLAGRTDTQYF.

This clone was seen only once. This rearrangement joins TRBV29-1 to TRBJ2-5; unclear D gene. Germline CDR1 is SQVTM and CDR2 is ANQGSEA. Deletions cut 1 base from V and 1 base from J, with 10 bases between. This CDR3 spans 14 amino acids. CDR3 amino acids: CSVEGSGGQETQYF. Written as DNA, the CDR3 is TGCAGCGTTGAAGGGTCAGGCGGCCAAGAGACCCAGTACTTC.

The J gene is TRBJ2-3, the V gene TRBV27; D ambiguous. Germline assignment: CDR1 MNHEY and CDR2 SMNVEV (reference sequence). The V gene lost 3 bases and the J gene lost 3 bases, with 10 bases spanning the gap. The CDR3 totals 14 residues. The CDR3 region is CASSFALLTDTQYF. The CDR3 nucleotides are TGTGCCAGCAGTTTTGCACTCTTGACAGATACGCAGTATTTT.

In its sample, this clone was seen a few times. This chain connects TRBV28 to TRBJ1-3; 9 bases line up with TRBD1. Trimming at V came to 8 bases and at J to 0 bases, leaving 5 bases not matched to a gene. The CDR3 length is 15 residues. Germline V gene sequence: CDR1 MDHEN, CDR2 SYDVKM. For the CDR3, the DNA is TGTGCCAGCTCGACAGGGGGAGTCTCTGGAAACACCATATATTTT. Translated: CASSTGGVSGNTIYF.

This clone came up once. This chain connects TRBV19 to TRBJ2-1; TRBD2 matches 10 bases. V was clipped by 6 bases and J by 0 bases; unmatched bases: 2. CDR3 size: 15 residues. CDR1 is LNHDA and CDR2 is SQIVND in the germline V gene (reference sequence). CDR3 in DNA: TGTGCCAGTAGGACTAGCGGGTCCTCCTACAATGAGCAGTTCTTC. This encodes CASRTSGSSYNEQFF.